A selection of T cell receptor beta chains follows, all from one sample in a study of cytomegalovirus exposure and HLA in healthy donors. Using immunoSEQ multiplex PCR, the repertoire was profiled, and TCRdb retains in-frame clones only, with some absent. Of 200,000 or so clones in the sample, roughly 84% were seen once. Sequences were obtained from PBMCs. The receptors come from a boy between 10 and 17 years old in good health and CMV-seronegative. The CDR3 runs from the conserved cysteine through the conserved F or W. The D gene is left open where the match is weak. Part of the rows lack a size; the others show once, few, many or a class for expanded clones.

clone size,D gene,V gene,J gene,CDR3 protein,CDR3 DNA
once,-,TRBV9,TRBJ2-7,CASSSDPSGSYEQYF,TGTGCCAGCAGCTCAGACCCGTCGGGATCCTACGAGCAGTACTTC
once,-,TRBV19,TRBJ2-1,CATSERSYNEQFF,TGTGCTACGTCAGAACGGAGTTACAATGAGCAGTTCTTC
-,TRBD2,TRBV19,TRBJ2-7,CASSQPGLGLYEQYF,TGTGCCAGTAGTCAACCGGGACTAGGGTTATACGAGCAGTACTTC
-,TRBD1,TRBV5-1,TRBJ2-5,CASSPGDREEETQYF,TGCGCCAGCAGCCCCGGGGACAGGGAAGAGGAGACCCAGTACTTC
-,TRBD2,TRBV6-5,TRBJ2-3,CASGAGLAGESF,TGTGCCAGCGGTGCGGGACTAGCGGGAGAGAGTTTT
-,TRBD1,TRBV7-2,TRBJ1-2,CASSLGTGSYGYTF,TGTGCCAGCAGCCTCGGGACAGGCAGCTATGGCTACACCTTC
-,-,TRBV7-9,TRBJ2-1,CASSLLFPRQRNNEQFF,TGTGCCAGCAGCTTACTGTTTCCGAGACAAAGAAACAATGAGCAGTTCTTC
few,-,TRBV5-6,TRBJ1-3,CASSLMTASSGNTIYF,TGTGCCAGCAGCCTAATGACAGCAAGCTCTGGAAACACCATATATTTT
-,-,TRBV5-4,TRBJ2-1,CASSFRDSNEQFF,TGTGCCAGCAGCTTCAGGGACTCAAATGAGCAGTTCTTC
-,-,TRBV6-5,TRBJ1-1,CASTLRAPNTEAFF,TGTGCCAGCACCTTAAGAGCCCCGAACACTGAAGCTTTCTTT
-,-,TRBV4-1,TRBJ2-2,CASSQVGGTGELFF,TGCGCCAGCAGCCAAGTAGGGGGAACCGGGGAGCTGTTTTTT
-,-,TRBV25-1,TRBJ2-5,CASRGGAQYF,TGTGCCAGCAGGGGGGGAGCCCAGTACTTC
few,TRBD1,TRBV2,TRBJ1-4,CASSEGDRVYEKLFF,TGTGCCAGCAGTGAGGGGGACAGGGTTTATGAAAAACTGTTTTTT
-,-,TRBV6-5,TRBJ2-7,CAARGSSNEQYF,TGTGCCGCAAGGGGTAGCAGTAACGAGCAGTACTTC